The source of this T cell receptor beta chain is a study of graft-versus-host responses after intestinal transplantation. Findings and caveats of the study: Graft-versus-host to host-versus-graft clonal ratios in allografts were high in patients with graft-donor T cell macrochimerism.

About this clone itself: What it recognizes is unknown.

The table came from immunoSEQ multiplex PCR; TCRdb's copy has only in-frame clones and leaves some out. The sample has over 70,000 clones, 94% seen once; the top ten hold about 0.56%. Germline CDR1 reads MNHNS; CDR2 reads SASEGT. The V gene end was trimmed by 2 bases and the J gene end by 2 bases; junction bases not matched to a gene: 6. This CDR3 is 16 amino acids long. The source is a human donor who received an intestinal transplant. The source material was unstimulated CD8+ T cells sorted from spleen or lymph node cells, sampled before intestinal transplant. V is TRBV6-1 and J is TRBJ2-1; 7 bases line up with TRBD1. The CDR3 DNA follows: TGTGCCAGCAGTGAACCAGAGACAGGGCCCTACAATGAGCAGTTCTTC. Translation gives CASSEPETGPYNEQFF.